This T cell receptor beta chain was obtained from a study of OX40 agonist ivuxolimab in advanced cancers. For the study in its entirety: The costimulatory receptor OX40 (CD134) was targeted by ivuxolimab, a fully human IgG2 agonistic monoclonal antibody. Of the approximately 50 dose-escalation patients, hepatocellular carcinoma was present in some 19, melanoma in approximately 15, renal cell carcinoma in 9 and head and neck cancer in 9. The paper covers the monotherapy dose-escalation part of the phase I ivuxolimab trial, which included N ≈ 50 patients. Peripheral TCRbeta sequencing aimed to test whether ivuxolimab altered TCR sequence diversity and caused clonal T-cell expansion. Intravenous ivuxolimab was administered to patients every 2 weeks at six dose levels: 0.01, 0.1, 0.3, 1.5, 3 and 10 mg/kg. Prior anti-PD-1, anti-PD-L1 or anti-CTLA-4 therapy was permitted, and checkpoint inhibitors had been received by more than 35% of dose-escalation patients. In the dose-escalation cohort, 82.7% of patients were male, and the mean age was around 65 years with a range of roughly 23 to 79. Three dose-escalation patients achieved partial responses, one with hepatocellular carcinoma and two with cutaneous melanoma. Study-wide conclusions, independent of this receptor: Low levels of normalized T-cell clonal expansion were also shown by some nonresponding patients. Partial responders in the 0.1-3.0 mg/kg groups had among the lowest normalized peripheral clonal expansion, especially among CD8+ T cells. The antigen specificity of the clonally expanded peripheral T cells was not determined. At doses of 0.1 to 3.0 mg/kg, clonal expansion of both CD4+ and CD8+ blood T cells was observed from baseline to week 6. After ivuxolimab, CD8+ T cells had more expanded clones than CD4+ T cells on average.

From the cysteine through the phenylalanine, the CDR3 covers 15 amino acids. Only the CDR3 region is kept as DNA, spanning 45 bases read in frame from base 1. Between the V and J ends, shortened by 4 bases and 1 base respectively, the junction contains 13 bases. Via the germline V gene (reference sequence), CDR1 is PRHDT and CDR2 FYEKMQ. For sequencing of the TCRbeta CDR3 region, genomic DNA was extracted from the sorted cells. The immunoSEQ Assay was used to sequence the TCRbeta CDR3 regions. TCRdb re-hosts the immuneACCESS table, in-frame sequences only. Its copies lack some clones; in the studies checked, an unresolved V gene accounts for under half of them, and the cause for the rest is not known. The sample includes around 20,000 clones, with approximately 86% observed a single time. The ten largest clones capture about 8.1% of the sample. This clone was seen only a few times. It lacks a known antigen. No qualities accompany the bases; no much larger clone lies one base away.

The trial excluded patients who had a history of autoimmune disease or were on systemic immunosuppression. In every dose cohort, peripheral blood was drawn for TCR sequencing at baseline, cycle 4 day 1, and cycle 7 day 1. Samples came from an open-label, multicenter, first-in-human phase I dose-escalation trial of ivuxolimab. Adults with locally advanced or metastatic melanoma, renal cell carcinoma, hepatocellular carcinoma or head and neck squamous cell carcinoma were enrolled in the trial. CD4+ and CD8+ T cells were sorted separately from peripheral blood before TCR sequencing. This sequence was found in an adult with an advanced solid tumor such as melanoma, head and neck, liver or kidney cancer. This chain joins TRBV13 to TRBJ2-5, with TRBD1 as a weak D call on 5 bases. Specimen: CD4+ or CD8+ T cells sorted from blood, collected in a trial of the OX40 agonist ivuxolimab. DNA sequence: TGTGCCAGCAGCTCCCGACAGATTACCCAAGAGACCCAGTACTTC. It encodes CASSSRQITQETQYF.